This TCR beta chain was recovered during a study of cytomegalovirus exposure and HLA in healthy donors. Overall study: Drawn from HLA-typed donors, tens of millions of unique TCRs were held in an early data release. Regarding the study as a whole: High specificity and sensitivity for cytomegalovirus status were reported for the classifier. What TCR beta sequences reportedly achieved was accurate prediction of HLA-A and HLA-B alleles in most subjects.

Details on this clone: Antigen specificity is unknown.

Germline lookup yields CDR1 LGHNA and CDR2 YNFKEQ. This CDR3 is built from 15 residues. Trimming removed 4 bases from V and 2 bases from J; junction bases left unmatched: 3. PCR involved 60 Vbeta and 13 Jbeta primers. The assay was immunoSEQ multiplex PCR, and TCRdb's table has in-frame clones only and misses some. Of hundreds of thousands of clones in the sample, 75% to 90% are singletons; the top ten hold approximately 0.71%. Sequencing was carried out using PBMCs. This TCR derives from a boy aged 2-9 years in good health and CMV-seronegative. The J gene is TRBJ2-5, the V gene TRBV4-2; 11 bases match TRBD2. The CDR3 region is CASSRLAGIQETQYF. In DNA form, the CDR3 reads TGTGCCAGCAGCCGACTAGCGGGAATACAAGAGACCCAGTACTTC.